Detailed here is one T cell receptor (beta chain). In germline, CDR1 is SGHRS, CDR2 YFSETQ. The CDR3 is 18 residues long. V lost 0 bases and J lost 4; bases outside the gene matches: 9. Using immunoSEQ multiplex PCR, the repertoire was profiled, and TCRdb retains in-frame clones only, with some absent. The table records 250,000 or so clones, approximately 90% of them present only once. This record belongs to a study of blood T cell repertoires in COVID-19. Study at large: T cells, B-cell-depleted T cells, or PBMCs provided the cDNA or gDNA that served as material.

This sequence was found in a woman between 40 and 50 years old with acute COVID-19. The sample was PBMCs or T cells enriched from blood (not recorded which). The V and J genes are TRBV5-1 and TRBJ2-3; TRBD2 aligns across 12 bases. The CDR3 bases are TGCGCCAGCAGCTTGGACCCTCAGACTAGCGGGGGCTCAGATACGCAGTATTTT. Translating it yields CASSLDPQTSGGSDTQYF.